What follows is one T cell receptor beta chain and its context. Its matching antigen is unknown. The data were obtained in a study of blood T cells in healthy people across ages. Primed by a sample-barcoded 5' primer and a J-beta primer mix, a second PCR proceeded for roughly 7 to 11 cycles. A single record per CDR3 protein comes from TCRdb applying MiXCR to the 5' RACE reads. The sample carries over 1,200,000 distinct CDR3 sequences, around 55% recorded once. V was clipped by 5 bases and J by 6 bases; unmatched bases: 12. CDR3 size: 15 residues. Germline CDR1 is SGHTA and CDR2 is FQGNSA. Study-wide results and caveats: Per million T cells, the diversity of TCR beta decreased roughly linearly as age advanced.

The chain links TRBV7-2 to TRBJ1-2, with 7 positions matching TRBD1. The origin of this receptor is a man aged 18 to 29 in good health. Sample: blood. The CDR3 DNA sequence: TGTGCCAGCAGCCGCAGGGGGGGTGGGATTGATGGCTACACCTTC. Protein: CASSRRGGGIDGYTF.